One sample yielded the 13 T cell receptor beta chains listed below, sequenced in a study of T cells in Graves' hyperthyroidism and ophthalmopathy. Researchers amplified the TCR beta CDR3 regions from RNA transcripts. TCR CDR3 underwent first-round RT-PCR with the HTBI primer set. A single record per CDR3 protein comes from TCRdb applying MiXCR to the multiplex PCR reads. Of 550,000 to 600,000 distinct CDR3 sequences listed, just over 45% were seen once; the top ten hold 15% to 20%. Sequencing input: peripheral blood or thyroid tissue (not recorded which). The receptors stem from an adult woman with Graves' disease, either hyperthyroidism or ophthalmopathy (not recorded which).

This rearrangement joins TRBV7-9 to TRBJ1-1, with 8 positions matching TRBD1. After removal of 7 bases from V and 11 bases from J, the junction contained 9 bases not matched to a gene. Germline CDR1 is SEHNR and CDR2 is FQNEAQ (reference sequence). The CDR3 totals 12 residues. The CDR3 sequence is CASTRTGIGAFF. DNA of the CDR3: TGTGCCAGCACACGGACAGGGATTGGCGCTTTCTTT.

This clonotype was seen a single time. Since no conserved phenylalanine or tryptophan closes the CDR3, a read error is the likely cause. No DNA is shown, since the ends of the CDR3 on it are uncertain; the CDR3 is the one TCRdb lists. CDR3 protein: CSVEGGNT. V is TRBV29-1 and J is TRBJ1-3; TRBD1, the table's D call, was not compared with the DNA. Germline V gene sequence: CDR1 SQVTM, CDR2 ANQGSEA. The length of the CDR3 is 8 amino acids, counting both ends.

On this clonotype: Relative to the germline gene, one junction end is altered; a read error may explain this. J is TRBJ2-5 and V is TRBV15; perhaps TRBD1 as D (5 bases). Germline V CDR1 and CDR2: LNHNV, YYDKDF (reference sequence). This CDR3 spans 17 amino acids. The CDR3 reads CAASSLATGATQETQYF. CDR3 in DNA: TGTGCCGCCAGCAGCTTGGCCACAGGAGCGACCCAAGAGACCCAGTACTTC.

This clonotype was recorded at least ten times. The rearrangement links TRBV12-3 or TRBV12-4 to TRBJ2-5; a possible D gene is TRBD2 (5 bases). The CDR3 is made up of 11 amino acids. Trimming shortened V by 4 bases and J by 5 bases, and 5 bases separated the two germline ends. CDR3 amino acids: CASSWRETQYF. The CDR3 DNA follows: TGTGCCAGCAGTTGGAGGGAGACCCAGTACTTC.

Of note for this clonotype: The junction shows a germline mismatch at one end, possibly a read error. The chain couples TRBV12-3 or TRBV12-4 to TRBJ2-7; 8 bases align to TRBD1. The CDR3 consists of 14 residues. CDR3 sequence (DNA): TGTGCCAGCAGTTTGGGGACAGGCGCCTACGAGCATTACTTC. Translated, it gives CASSLGTGAYEHYF.

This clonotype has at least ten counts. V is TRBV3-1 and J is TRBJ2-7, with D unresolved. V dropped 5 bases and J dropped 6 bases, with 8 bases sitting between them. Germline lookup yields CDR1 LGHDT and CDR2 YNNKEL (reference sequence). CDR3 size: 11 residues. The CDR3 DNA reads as TGTGCCAGCAGCGCGCTTTCCGAGCAGTACTTC. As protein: CASSALSEQYF.

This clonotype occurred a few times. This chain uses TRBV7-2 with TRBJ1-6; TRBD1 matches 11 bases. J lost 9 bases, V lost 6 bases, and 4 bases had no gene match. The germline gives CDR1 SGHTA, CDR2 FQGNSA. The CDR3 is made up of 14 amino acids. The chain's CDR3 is CASRLGTGGSPLHF. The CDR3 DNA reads TGTGCCAGCAGGCTGGGGACAGGGGGTTCACCCCTCCACTTT.

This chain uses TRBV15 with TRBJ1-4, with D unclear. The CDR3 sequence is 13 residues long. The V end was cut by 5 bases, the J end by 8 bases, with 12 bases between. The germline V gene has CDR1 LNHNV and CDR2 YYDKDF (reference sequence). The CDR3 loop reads CATSLDSNEKLFF. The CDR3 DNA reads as TGTGCCACCAGCCTCGACTCGAACGAAAAACTGTTTTTT.

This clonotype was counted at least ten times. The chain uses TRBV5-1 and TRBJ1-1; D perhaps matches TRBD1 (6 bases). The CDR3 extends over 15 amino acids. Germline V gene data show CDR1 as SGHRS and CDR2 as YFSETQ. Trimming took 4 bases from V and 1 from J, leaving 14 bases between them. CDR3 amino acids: CASSISQGTNTEAFF. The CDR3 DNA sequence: TGCGCCAGCAGCATATCTCAGGGGACGAACACTGAAGCTTTCTTT.

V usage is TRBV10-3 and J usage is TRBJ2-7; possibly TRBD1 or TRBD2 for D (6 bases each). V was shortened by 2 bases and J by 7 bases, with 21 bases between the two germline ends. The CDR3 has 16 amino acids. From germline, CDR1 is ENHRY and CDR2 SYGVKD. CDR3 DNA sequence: TGTGCCATCAGTGAGGAGGGGGGAGTTCGGGGATGGGAGCAGTACTTC. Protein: CAISEEGGVRGWEQYF.

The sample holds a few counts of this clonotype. In DNA form, the CDR3 reads TGTGCCATCAGTGAACAAGGATCACCCCTCCACTTT. This translates into CAISEQGSPLHF. The chain carries TRBV10-3 and TRBJ1-6, with D hard to call. The ends were cut back, 3 bases at V and 10 bases at J, with 7 bases in the middle. This CDR3 has 12 amino acids. Germline values: CDR1 ENHRY, CDR2 SYGVKD.

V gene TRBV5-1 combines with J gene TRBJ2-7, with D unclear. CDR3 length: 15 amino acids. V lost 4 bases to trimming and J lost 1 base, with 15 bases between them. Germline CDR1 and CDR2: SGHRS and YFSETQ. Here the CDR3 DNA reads TGCGCCAGCAGCCTGTTTCCTGGAACTTCCTACGAGCAGTACTTC. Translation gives CASSLFPGTSYEQYF.

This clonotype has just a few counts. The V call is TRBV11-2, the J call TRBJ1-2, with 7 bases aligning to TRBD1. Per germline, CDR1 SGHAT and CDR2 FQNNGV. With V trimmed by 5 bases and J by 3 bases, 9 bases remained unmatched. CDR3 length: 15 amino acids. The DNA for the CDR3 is TGTGCCAGCAGCCACATCCGGGACAGCGACTATGGCTACACCTTC. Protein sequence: CASSHIRDSDYGYTF. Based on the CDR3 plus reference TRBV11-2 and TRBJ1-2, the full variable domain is EAGVAQSPRYKIIEKRQSVAFWCNPISGHATLYWYQQILGQGPKLLIQFQNNGVVDDSQLPKDRFSAERLKGVDSTLKIQPAKLEDSAVYLCASSHIRDSDYGYTFGSGTRLTVV.